This TCR beta chain was recorded in a study of cytomegalovirus exposure and HLA in healthy donors. Study conclusions and caveats: Three chains linked to CMV were shown in vitro to be specific for CMV antigens. For cytomegalovirus status, the classifier reportedly gave diagnoses with high specificity and sensitivity. Investigators reported over 150 TCR beta chains as tied to cytomegalovirus.

In the case of this clone: The antigen is not known.

Vbeta (60) and Jbeta (13) primers were used in the PCR. TCRdb's table, derived via immunoSEQ multiplex PCR, lists solely in-frame clones and lacks some. Here the sample spans nearly 200,000 clones, around 73% being singletons. Trimming cost V 4 bases and J 5 bases, with 11 bases left between them. This CDR3 has 13 amino acids. Germline assignment: CDR1 MNHEY and CDR2 SVGAGI. Sequenced material: PBMCs. The chain joins TRBV6-5 to TRBJ1-1; TRBD1 might be the D (5 bases). This receptor was obtained from a woman in her 30s in good health and CMV-seropositive. CDR3 nucleotide sequence: TGTGCCAGCAGTTGGCAGGGAGGAACTGAAGCTTTCTTT. As protein: CASSWQGGTEAFF.